A selection of T cell receptor beta chains follows, all from one sample in a study of CD8 T cells in ankylosing spondylitis. Via MiXCR, TCRdb re-called the 5' RACE reads, giving one row per CDR3 protein. The table lists some 240,000 distinct CDR3 sequences, more than 5.5% of them singletons. Sample: blood, either unsorted or a sorted T cell fraction (not recorded which). These receptors were collected from a male donor with ankylosing spondylitis. Each CDR3 is given with its conserved first and last residue. A D gene is named only where the DNA matches it firmly. The size of a clone is reported for some rows only, either as once, few or many, or as a class for expanded clones.

v_call: TRBV12-3/TRBV12-4; d_call: -; cdr3_length: 17; clone_size: -; j_call: TRBJ2-7; cdr3_aa: CTSSLELAVGSSYEQYF; cdr3_nt: TGTACCAGCAGTTTAGAACTAGCCGTAGGTAGCTCCTACGAGCAGTACTTC
v_call: TRBV30; d_call: TRBD2; cdr3_length: 17; clone_size: few; j_call: TRBJ2-3; cdr3_aa: CAWRSRTSGALVDTQYF; cdr3_nt: TGTGCCTGGAGATCCCGGACTAGCGGGGCCTTGGTGGATACGCAGTATTTT
v_call: TRBV27; d_call: -; cdr3_length: 15; clone_size: many; j_call: TRBJ2-3; cdr3_aa: CASSFGTASTDTQYF; cdr3_nt: TGTGCCAGCAGTTTCGGGACTGCTAGCACAGATACGCAGTATTTT
v_call: TRBV2; d_call: -; cdr3_length: 16; clone_size: many; j_call: TRBJ1-6; cdr3_aa: CASSEAPGANNSPLHF; cdr3_nt: TGTGCCAGCAGTGAAGCCCCAGGTGCGAATAATTCACCCCTCCACTTT
v_call: TRBV30; d_call: TRBD1; cdr3_length: 15; clone_size: many; j_call: TRBJ1-4; cdr3_aa: CAWSPPGQVWEKLFF; cdr3_nt: TGTGCCTGGTCCCCCCCGGGACAGGTATGGGAAAAACTGTTTTTT
v_call: TRBV20-1; d_call: -; cdr3_length: 15; clone_size: many; j_call: TRBJ2-3; cdr3_aa: CSARDRSSSTDTQYF; cdr3_nt: TGCAGTGCTAGAGATAGGTCGTCTAGCACAGATACGCAGTATTTT
v_call: TRBV28; d_call: TRBD2; cdr3_length: 19; clone_size: many; j_call: TRBJ2-1; cdr3_aa: CASSFPALSGWYSYNEQFF; cdr3_nt: TGTGCCAGCAGTTTCCCTGCCCTTAGCGGGTGGTACTCCTACAATGAGCAGTTCTTC
v_call: TRBV29-1; d_call: -; cdr3_length: 14; clone_size: many; j_call: TRBJ2-6; cdr3_aa: CSVESGAGANVLTF; cdr3_nt: TGCAGCGTTGAATCGGGGGCCGGGGCCAACGTCCTGACTTTC
v_call: TRBV4-2; d_call: -; cdr3_length: 13; clone_size: many; j_call: TRBJ2-5; cdr3_aa: CASSFPKGETQYF; cdr3_nt: TGTGCCAGCAGCTTCCCCAAGGGGGAGACCCAGTACTTC
v_call: TRBV11-2; d_call: TRBD1; cdr3_length: 14; clone_size: many; j_call: TRBJ2-7; cdr3_aa: CASSIWTGTYEQYF; cdr3_nt: TGTGCCAGCAGCATCTGGACAGGAACCTACGAGCAGTACTTC
v_call: TRBV15; d_call: TRBD1; cdr3_length: 18; clone_size: many; j_call: TRBJ1-2; cdr3_aa: CATSRTRERTGNFYGYTF; cdr3_nt: TGTGCCACCAGCAGAACCCGGGAAAGGACAGGGAACTTCTATGGCTACACCTTC
v_call: TRBV15; d_call: -; cdr3_length: 14; clone_size: many; j_call: TRBJ2-4; cdr3_aa: CATSEEGRLNIQYF; cdr3_nt: TGTGCCACCAGCGAAGAAGGGCGGCTAAACATTCAGTACTTC
v_call: TRBV28; d_call: -; cdr3_length: 11; clone_size: many; j_call: TRBJ1-4; cdr3_aa: CASSFGEKLFF; cdr3_nt: TGTGCCAGCAGTTTCGGGGAAAAACTGTTTTTT
v_call: TRBV4-3; d_call: TRBD2; cdr3_length: 17; clone_size: few; j_call: TRBJ2-1; cdr3_aa: CASSPGLAYSSYNEQFF; cdr3_nt: TGCGCCAGCTCCCCCGGACTAGCGTATAGCTCCTACAATGAGCAGTTCTTC
v_call: TRBV6-5; d_call: -; cdr3_length: 12; clone_size: many; j_call: TRBJ1-2; cdr3_aa: CASTGGGYGYTF; cdr3_nt: TGTGCCAGCACAGGTGGAGGCTATGGCTACACCTTC
v_call: TRBV28; d_call: -; cdr3_length: 14; clone_size: many; j_call: TRBJ2-3; cdr3_aa: CASSPRRHTDTQYF; cdr3_nt: TGTGCCAGCAGTCCCCGGAGACACACAGATACGCAGTATTTT
v_call: TRBV15; d_call: TRBD2; cdr3_length: 17; clone_size: -; j_call: TRBJ2-2; cdr3_aa: CATSRDLGGGYTGELFF; cdr3_nt: TGTGCCACCAGCAGAGATCTCGGCGGGGGTTACACCGGGGAGCTGTTTTTT
v_call: TRBV11-2; d_call: -; cdr3_length: 15; clone_size: many; j_call: TRBJ2-1; cdr3_aa: CASIGGSIGYNEQFF; cdr3_nt: TGTGCCAGCATCGGAGGGAGTATAGGGTACAATGAGCAGTTCTTC